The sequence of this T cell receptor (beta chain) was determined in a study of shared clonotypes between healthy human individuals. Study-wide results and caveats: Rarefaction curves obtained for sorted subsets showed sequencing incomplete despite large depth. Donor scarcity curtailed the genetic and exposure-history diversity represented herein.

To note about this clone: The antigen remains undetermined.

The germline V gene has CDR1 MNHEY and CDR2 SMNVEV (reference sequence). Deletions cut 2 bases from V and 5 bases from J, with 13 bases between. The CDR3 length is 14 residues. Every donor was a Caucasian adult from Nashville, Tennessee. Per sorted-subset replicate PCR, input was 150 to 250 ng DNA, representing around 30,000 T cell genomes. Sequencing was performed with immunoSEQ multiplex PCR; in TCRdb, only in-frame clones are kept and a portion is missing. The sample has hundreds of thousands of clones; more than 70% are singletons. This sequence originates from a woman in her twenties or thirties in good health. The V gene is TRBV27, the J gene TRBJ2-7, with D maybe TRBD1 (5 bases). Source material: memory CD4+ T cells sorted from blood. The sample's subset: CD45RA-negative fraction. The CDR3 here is CASSLSQRGHEQYF. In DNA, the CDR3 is TGTGCCAGCAGTTTAAGCCAAAGGGGCCACGAGCAGTACTTC.